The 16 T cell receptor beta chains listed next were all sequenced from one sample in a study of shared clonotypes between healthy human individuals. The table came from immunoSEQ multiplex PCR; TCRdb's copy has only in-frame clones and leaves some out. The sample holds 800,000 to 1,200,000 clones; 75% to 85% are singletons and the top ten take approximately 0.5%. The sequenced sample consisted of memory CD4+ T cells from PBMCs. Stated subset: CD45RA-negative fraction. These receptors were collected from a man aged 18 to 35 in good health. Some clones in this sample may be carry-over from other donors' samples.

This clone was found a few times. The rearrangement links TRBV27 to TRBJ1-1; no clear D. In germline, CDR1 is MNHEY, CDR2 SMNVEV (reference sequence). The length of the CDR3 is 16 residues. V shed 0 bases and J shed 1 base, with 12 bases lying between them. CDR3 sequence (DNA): TGTGCCAGCAGTTTATCGATAAGGTTGGGGAACACTGAAGCTTTCTTT. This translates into CASSLSIRLGNTEAFF.

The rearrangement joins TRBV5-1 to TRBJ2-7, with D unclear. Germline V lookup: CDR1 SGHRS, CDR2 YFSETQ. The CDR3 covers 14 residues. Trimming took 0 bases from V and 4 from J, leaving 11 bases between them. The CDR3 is CASSLGAAAYEQYF. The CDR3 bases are TGCGCCAGCAGCTTGGGGGCGGCGGCATACGAGCAGTACTTC.

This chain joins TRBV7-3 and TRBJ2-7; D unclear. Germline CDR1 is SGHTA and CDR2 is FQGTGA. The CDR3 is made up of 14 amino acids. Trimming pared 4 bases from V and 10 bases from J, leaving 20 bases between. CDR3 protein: CASSSSRATPTQYF. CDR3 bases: TGTGCCAGCAGCTCTAGTCGGGCGACTCCGACTCAGTACTTC.

The CDR3 DNA is TGTGCCAGCAGCTCGCACCCCCATCAGTCGGGCACTGAAGCTTTCTTT. Its protein product is CASSSHPHQSGTEAFF. V is TRBV5-8 and J is TRBJ1-1; D remains unclear. Germline V lookup: CDR1 SGHTS, CDR2 YDEGEE. With 3 bases removed from V and 4 bases from J, the gap between germline ends came to 19 bases. The CDR3 is made up of 16 amino acids.

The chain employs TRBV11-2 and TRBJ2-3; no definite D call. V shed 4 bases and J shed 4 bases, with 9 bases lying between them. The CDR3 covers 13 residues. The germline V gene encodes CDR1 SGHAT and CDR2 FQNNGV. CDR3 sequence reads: CASSSNQADTQYF. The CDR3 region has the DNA TGTGCCAGCAGCTCAAATCAGGCAGATACGCAGTATTTT.

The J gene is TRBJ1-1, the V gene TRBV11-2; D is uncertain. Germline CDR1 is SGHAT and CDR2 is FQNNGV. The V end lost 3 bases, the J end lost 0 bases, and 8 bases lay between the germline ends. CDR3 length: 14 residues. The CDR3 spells CASSLRVMNTEAFF. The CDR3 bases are TGTGCCAGCAGCTTGAGGGTTATGAACACTGAAGCTTTCTTT.

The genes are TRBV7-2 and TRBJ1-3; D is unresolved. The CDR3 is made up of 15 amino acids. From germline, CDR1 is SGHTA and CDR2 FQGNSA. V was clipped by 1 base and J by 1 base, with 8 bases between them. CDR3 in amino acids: CASSLDWLSGNTIYF. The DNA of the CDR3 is TGTGCCAGCAGCTTAGATTGGCTTTCTGGAAACACCATATATTTT.

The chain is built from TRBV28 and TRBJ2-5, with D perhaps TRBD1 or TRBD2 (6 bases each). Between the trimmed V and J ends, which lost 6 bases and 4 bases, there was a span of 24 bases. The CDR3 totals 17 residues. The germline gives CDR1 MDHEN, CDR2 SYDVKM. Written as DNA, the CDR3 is TGTGCCAGCAGGCCTGCCTTAGGGGGGAGAATTGGAGAGACCCAGTACTTC. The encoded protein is CASRPALGGRIGETQYF.

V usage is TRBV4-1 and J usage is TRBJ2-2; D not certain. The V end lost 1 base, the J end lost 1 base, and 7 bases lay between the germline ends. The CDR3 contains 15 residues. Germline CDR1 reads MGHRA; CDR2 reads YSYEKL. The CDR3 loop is CASSQVWGNTGELFF. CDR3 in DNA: TGCGCCAGCAGCCAAGTGTGGGGGAACACCGGGGAGCTGTTTTTT.

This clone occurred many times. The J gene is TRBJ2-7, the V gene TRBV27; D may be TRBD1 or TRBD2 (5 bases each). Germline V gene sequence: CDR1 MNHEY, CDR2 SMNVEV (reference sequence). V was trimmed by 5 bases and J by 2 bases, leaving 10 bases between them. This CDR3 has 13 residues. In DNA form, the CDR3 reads TGTGCCAGCAGTCCGCAGGGACCCTACGAGCAGTACTTC. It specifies CASSPQGPYEQYF.

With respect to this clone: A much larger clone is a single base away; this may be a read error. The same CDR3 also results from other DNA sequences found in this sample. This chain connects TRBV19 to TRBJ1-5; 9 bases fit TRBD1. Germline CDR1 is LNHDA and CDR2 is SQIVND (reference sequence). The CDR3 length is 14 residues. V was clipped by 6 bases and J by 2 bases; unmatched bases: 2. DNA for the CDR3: TGTGCCAGTAGCCGGACAGGGGGCAATCAGCCCCAGCATTTT. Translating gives CASSRTGGNQPQHF. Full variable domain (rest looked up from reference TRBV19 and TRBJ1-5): DGGITQSPKYLFRKEGQNVTLSCEQNLNHDAMYWYRQDPGQGLRLIYYSQIVNDFQKGDIAEGYSVSREKKESFPLTVTSAQKNPTAFYLCASSRTGGNQPQHFGDGTRLSIL.

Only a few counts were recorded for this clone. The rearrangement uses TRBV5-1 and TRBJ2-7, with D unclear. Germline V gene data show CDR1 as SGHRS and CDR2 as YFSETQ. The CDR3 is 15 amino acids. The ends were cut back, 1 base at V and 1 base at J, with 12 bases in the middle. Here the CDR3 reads CASSLPPVSSYEQYF. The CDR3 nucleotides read TGCGCCAGCAGCTTGCCCCCCGTAAGTTCCTACGAGCAGTACTTC.

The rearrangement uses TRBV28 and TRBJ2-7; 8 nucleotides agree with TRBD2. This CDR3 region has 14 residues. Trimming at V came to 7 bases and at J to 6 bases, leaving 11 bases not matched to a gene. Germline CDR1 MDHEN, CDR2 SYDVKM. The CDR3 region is CASTNSGTLSEQYF. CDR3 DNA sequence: TGTGCCAGCACTAATAGCGGGACCCTAAGCGAGCAGTACTTC. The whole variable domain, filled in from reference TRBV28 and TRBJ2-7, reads DVKVTQSSRYLVKRTGEKVFLECVQDMDHENMFWYRQDPGLGLRLIYFSYDVKMKEKGDIPEGYSVSREKKERFSLILESASTNQTSMYLCASTNSGTLSEQYFGPGTRLTVT.

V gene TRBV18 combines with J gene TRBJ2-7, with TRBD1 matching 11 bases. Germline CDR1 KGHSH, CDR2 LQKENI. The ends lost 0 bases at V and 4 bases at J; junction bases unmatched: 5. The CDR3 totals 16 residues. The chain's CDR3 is CASSPPFGTGGYEQYF. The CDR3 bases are TGTGCCAGCTCACCACCGTTCGGGACAGGGGGGTACGAGCAGTACTTC.

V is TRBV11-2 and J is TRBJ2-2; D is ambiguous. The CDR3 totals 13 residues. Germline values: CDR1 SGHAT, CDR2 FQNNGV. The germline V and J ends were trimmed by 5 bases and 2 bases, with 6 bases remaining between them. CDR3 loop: CASSTTNTGELFF. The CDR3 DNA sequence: TGTGCCAGCAGCACGACTAACACCGGGGAGCTGTTTTTT.

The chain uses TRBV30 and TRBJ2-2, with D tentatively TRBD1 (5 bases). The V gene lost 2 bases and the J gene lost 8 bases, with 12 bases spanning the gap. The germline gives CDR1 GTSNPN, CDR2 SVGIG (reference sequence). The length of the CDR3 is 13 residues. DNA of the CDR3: TGTGCCTGGAGTATCAGGGAAGTGGGGGAGCTGTTTTTT. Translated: CAWSIREVGELFF.